This entry describes one T cell receptor (beta chain). The antigen remains unidentified. The V gene end was trimmed by 0 bases and the J gene end by 4 bases; junction bases not matched to a gene: 11. The CDR3 consists of 18 residues. Looked up from germline, CDR1 is SGHDT and CDR2 is YYEEEE. These data come from a study of blood T cells in healthy people across ages. A second PCR, run for about 7 to 11 cycles, used a sample-barcoded 5' primer plus a J-beta primer mix. The template-switch adaptor, which had 12 random nucleotides, put a tag on each cDNA molecule. TCRdb reprocessed the 5' RACE reads via MiXCR and lists one record per CDR3 protein. The sample contains about 1,600,000 distinct CDR3 sequences, around 39% of which appear only once. Study-wide results and limits: Any conclusive comparison of naive versus antigen-experienced cells was prevented by using unsorted PBMCs. There was no known CMV status for donors, so expanded clonotype changes were possibly confounded.

The TCR was taken from a woman aged 18-29 years in good health. This sequence joins TRBV5-6 and TRBJ2-3, with 10 bases fitting TRBD2. Sequenced sample: blood. In DNA, the CDR3 is TGTGCCAGCAGCTTGGTAGCCCTAGCGGGAGTGGGCCCAGATACGCAGTATTTT. Its translation is CASSLVALAGVGPDTQYF.